The following is a T cell receptor (beta chain) sequence with its context. CDR1 and CDR2 from the germline V gene are SQVTM and ANQGSEA. The CDR3 sequence is 16 residues long. Unmatched junction bases numbered 6, after V lost 0 bases and J lost 5 bases. This record comes from a study of Graves' ophthalmopathy and Graves' hyperthyroidism. Beta-chain TCR CDR3 regions were amplified from RNA transcripts. First-round RT-PCR with HTBI primers preceded a second-round multiplex PCR. In TCRdb, the multiplex PCR reads were re-called with MiXCR into one record per CDR3 protein. The sample gives 300,000 to 400,000 distinct CDR3 sequences, roughly 15% of which show up once; roughly 2.6% is in the top ten.

The specimen sequenced was peripheral blood. The TCR originated in an adult woman with stable Graves' hyperthyroidism. The chain uses TRBV29-1 and TRBJ2-2; TRBD2 aligns across 10 bases. The CDR3 DNA reads as TGCAGCGTTGAAGATCTGGGTAGCGGGGGGACCGGGGAGCTGTTTTTT. Its translation: CSVEDLGSGGTGELFF.